The clone carrying this TCR beta chain has a handful of counts. Via MiXCR, TCRdb re-called the RT-PCR reads, giving one row per CDR3 protein. The sample carries about half a million distinct CDR3 sequences, less than 8% recorded once. The sample comes from a study of response to subunit inactivated influenza vaccine. The CDR3 has 13 amino acids. V gave up 6 bases and J gave up 4 bases; unmatched junction bases: 4. CDR1 is MNHNY, CDR2 SVGAGI, per germline (reference sequence). This specimen was PBMCs from blood, taken about 23 months after vaccination. The clonotype comes from a man in his fifties or sixties who received an inactivated influenza vaccine. The V gene is TRBV6-6, the J gene TRBJ2-5; 8 nucleotides align to TRBD1. CDR3 coding DNA: TGTGCCAGCAGGGCAGACAGGGGAGAGACCCAGTACTTC. This translates into CASRADRGETQYF.